This passage covers 5 T cell receptor beta chains from one sample sequenced in a study of T cell changes during pregnancy in multiple sclerosis. Data came from immunoSEQ multiplex PCR; TCRdb stores just in-frame clones and leaves some out. Found here are over 45,000 clones, approximately 90% of them singletons; the top ten hold approximately 0.4%. Sample: CD4+ T cells from peripheral blood mononuclear cells, taken in the third trimester of pregnancy. All receptors come from a female donor with multiple sclerosis, enrolled in a pregnancy study.

The chain has TRBV4-1 and TRBJ1-2; TRBD1 is a possible D gene (5 bases). CDR1 and CDR2 (germline): MGHRA, YSYEKL. Trimming removed 0 bases at V and 4 bases at J, with 15 bases between. The CDR3 extends over 16 amino acids. CDR3 sequence: CASSQDGGGWGYGYTF. CDR3 DNA sequence: TGCGCCAGCAGCCAAGATGGCGGGGGTTGGGGCTATGGCTACACCTTC.

This rearrangement joins TRBV4-1 to TRBJ2-7; 11 positions agree with TRBD2. V dropped 7 bases and J dropped 2; count of bases not matched to a gene: 10. This CDR3 contains 16 residues. Germline V gene lookup returns CDR1 MGHRA and CDR2 YSYEKL. CDR3 DNA: TGCGCCAGCAACCAGGAAGGGACTAGCGGCCCCTACGAGCAGTACTTC. This gives the protein CASNQEGTSGPYEQYF.

The rearrangement joins TRBV7-2 to TRBJ2-1; 8 bases fit TRBD2. J was trimmed by 6 bases and V by 0 bases; bases with no gene match: 4. Germline-derived CDR1 and CDR2 are SGHTA and FQGNSA. CDR3 length: 15 amino acids. The CDR3 coding sequence is TGTGCCAGCAGCTTAGCAGGAGCGGGAGTCAATGAGCAGTTCTTC. As protein: CASSLAGAGVNEQFF.

As DNA, the CDR3 is TGTGCCAGCAGTCCGGCCGCCCCGGGGGTTGATACGCAGTATTTT. Translating it yields CASSPAAPGVDTQYF. The rearrangement joins TRBV27 to TRBJ2-3, with D possibly matching TRBD2 (6 bases). V was shortened by 5 bases and J by 6 bases, with 18 bases between the two germline ends. Germline assignment: CDR1 MNHEY and CDR2 SMNVEV (reference sequence). The CDR3 sequence is 15 residues long.

The V gene is TRBV5-5, the J gene TRBJ1-4; the match to TRBD1 covers 7 bases. The ends lost 4 bases at V and 2 bases at J; junction bases unmatched: 5. From germline, CDR1 is SGHKS and CDR2 YYEKEE (reference sequence). This CDR3 contains 15 residues. DNA for the CDR3: TGTGCCAGCAGCGCAGTGACAGGGACTAATGAAAAACTGTTTTTT. Amino acids: CASSAVTGTNEKLFF.